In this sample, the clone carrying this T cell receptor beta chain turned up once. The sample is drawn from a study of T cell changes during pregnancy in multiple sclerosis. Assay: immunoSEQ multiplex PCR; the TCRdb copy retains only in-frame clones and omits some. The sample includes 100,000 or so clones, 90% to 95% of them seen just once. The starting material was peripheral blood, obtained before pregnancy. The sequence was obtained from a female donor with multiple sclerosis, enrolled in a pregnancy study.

The CDR3 spells CASSKRGQGNGYTF. For the CDR3, the DNA is TGTGCCAGCAGCAAACGAGGACAGGGGAATGGCTACACCTTC. The chain couples TRBV21-1 to TRBJ1-2; the DNA was not compared with TRBD1, the D call given in the table. TRBV21-1 is deemed a pseudogene. The CDR3 extends over 14 amino acids.